A single sample is the source of the 11 T cell receptor beta chains below, sequenced in a study of cytomegalovirus exposure and HLA in healthy donors. The study ran its PCR with 60 Vbeta and 13 Jbeta primers. Sequencing was performed with immunoSEQ multiplex PCR; in TCRdb, only in-frame clones are kept and a portion is missing. Here the sample spans 200,000 to 300,000 clones, roughly 80% being singletons. The sequencing input was PBMCs. The receptor source for this set is a woman between 40 and 55 years old in good health and CMV-seropositive.

This clone was seen a handful of times. The genes are TRBV4-3 and TRBJ2-6; 8 bases line up with TRBD2. J was trimmed by 0 bases and V by 0 bases; bases with no gene match: 4. Germline lookup yields CDR1 LGHNA and CDR2 YSLEER. The CDR3 runs to 18 residues. CDR3 in DNA: TGCGCCAGCAGCCAAGACCCAGCGGGGGTCTCTGGGGCCAACGTCCTGACTTTC. Amino acid sequence: CASSQDPAGVSGANVLTF.

V usage is TRBV9 and J usage is TRBJ2-3, with 8 bases that match TRBD2. Germline assignment: CDR1 SGDLS and CDR2 YYNGEE. Germline trimming cut 4 bases from V and 3 bases from J; bases unmatched to any gene: 7. The CDR3 extends over 15 amino acids. The CDR3 nucleotides read TGTGCCAGCAGCCCTTGGCGGGAGGCGACAGATACGCAGTATTTT. Protein product: CASSPWREATDTQYF.

The chain employs TRBV6-6 and TRBJ1-2; D ambiguous. The V end lost 1 base, the J end lost 2 bases, and 5 bases lay between the germline ends. This CDR3 comprises 13 residues. Germline CDR1 MNHNY, CDR2 SVGAGI (reference sequence). DNA of the CDR3: TGTGCCAGCAGTTACTTACAGAACTATGGCTACACCTTC. This translates into CASSYLQNYGYTF.

This chain connects TRBV7-2 to TRBJ1-2; 7 bases agree with TRBD1. Trimming at V came to 5 bases and at J to 5 bases, leaving 8 bases not matched to a gene. Per germline, CDR1 SGHTA and CDR2 FQGNSA. CDR3 length: 14 residues. This CDR3 is CASSRSGQNYGYTF. As DNA, the CDR3 is TGTGCCAGCAGCCGTTCGGGACAGAATTATGGCTACACCTTC.

The gene calls are TRBV9 and TRBJ2-5; 8 bases are a match to TRBD2. Germline V gene data show CDR1 as SGDLS and CDR2 as YYNGEE. The CDR3 is made up of 15 amino acids. The V gene end was trimmed by 4 bases and the J gene end by 5 bases; junction bases not matched to a gene: 10. The CDR3 DNA reads as TGTGCCAGCAGCAACAGCGGGGGAAGTCGGGAGACCCAGTACTTC. This sequence encodes CASSNSGGSRETQYF.

In the case of this clone: Mismatch with germline at one junction end may stem from a read error. The chain recombines TRBV7-9 with TRBJ1-4, with TRBD1 matching 9 bases. There are 14 residues in the CDR3. Germline V gene data show CDR1 as SEHNR and CDR2 as FQNEAQ (reference sequence). CDR3 DNA sequence: TGTTCCAGCGGGGGGACAGGGACTAATGAAAAACTGTTTTTT. It is translated as CSSGGTGTNEKLFF.

The V gene is TRBV28, the J gene TRBJ1-1; 8 positions agree with TRBD1. The CDR3 runs 12 residues. The V gene's germline CDR1 is MDHEN and CDR2 SYDVKM. Trimming took 6 bases from V and 11 from J; bases not matched to a gene: 8. Here the CDR3 reads CASRYRTGPAFF. In DNA, the CDR3 is TGTGCCAGCAGGTACCGGACAGGGCCTGCTTTCTTT.

The genes are TRBV5-1 and TRBJ1-4; a possible D gene is TRBD1 (6 bases). This CDR3 has 18 residues. Trimming stripped 0 bases from V and 7 bases from J, with 22 bases between. Germline CDR1 is SGHRS and CDR2 is YFSETQ. The DNA for the CDR3 is TGCGCCAGCAGCTTGGCAGCTCTGGGAGGGACAAGAGGTGAAAAACTGTTTTTT. Translation gives CASSLAALGGTRGEKLFF.

The chain links TRBV21-1 to TRBJ2-6; no check of the table's D call, TRBD1, against the DNA was made. TRBV21-1 is tagged as a pseudogene. CDR3 size: 16 residues. The CDR3 DNA sequence: TGTGCCAGCAGTCCCGGACGGACACCTGGGGCCAACGTCCTGACTTTC. Residues: CASSPGRTPGANVLTF.

This chain joins TRBV7-2 and TRBJ1-3; 7 bases are shared with TRBD1. V gave up 0 bases and J gave up 3 bases; unmatched junction bases: 8. Germline V gene sequence: CDR1 SGHTA, CDR2 FQGNSA. The CDR3 runs to 17 residues. CDR3 region: CASSLAGTGVSGNTIYF. The CDR3 bases are TGTGCCAGCAGCTTAGCGGGCACAGGGGTAAGTGGAAACACCATATATTTT. Looking up the rest from reference TRBV7-2 and TRBJ1-3 gives the full variable domain: GAGVSQSPSNKVTEKGKDVELRCDPISGHTALYWYRQSLGQGLEFLIYFQGNSAPDKSGLPSDRFSAERTGGSVSTLTIQRTQQEDSAVYLCASSLAGTGVSGNTIYFGEGSWLTVV.

The chain employs TRBV27 and TRBJ2-1; 7 bases match TRBD2. Trimming cost V 5 bases and J 5 bases; bases outside gene matches: 12. The CDR3 loop spans 16 amino acids. The V gene's germline CDR1 is MNHEY and CDR2 SMNVEV (reference sequence). In nucleotides, the CDR3 is TGTGCCAGCAGTCTCCGGGGACTATCGACCCACAATGAGCAGTTCTTC. Translated: CASSLRGLSTHNEQFF.